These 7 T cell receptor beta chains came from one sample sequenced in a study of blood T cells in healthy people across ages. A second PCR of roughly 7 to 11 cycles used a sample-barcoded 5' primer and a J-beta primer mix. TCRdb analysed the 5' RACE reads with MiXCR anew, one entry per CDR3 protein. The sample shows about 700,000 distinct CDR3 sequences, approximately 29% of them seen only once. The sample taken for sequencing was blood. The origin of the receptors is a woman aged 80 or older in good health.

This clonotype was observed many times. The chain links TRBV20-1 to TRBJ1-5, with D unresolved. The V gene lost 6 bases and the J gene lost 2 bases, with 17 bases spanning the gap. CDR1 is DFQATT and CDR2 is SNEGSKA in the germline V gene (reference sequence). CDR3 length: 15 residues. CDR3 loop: CSAPSNLGGNQPQHF. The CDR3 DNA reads TGCAGTGCACCCAGTAATTTGGGAGGCAATCAGCCCCAGCATTTT.

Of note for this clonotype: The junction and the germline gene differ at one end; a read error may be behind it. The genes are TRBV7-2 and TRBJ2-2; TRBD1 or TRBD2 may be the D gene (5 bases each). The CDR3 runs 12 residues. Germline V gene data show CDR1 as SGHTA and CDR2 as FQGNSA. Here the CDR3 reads CASSAPPGALFF. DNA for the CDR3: TGTGCCAGCAGCGCTCCCCCCGGGGCGCTGTTTTTT.

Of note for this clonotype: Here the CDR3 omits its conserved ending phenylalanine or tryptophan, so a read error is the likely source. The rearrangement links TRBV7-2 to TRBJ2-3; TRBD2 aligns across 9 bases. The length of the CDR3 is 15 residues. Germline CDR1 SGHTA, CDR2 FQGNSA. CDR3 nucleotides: TGTGCCAGCAGCCAGGACGGGACTAGCACAGAGACGCAGTATTGT. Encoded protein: CASSQDGTSTETQYC.

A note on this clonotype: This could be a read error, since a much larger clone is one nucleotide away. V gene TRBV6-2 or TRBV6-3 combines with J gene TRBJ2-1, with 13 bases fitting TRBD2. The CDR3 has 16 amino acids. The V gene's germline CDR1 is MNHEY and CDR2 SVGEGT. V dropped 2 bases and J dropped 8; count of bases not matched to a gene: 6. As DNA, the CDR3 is TGTGCCAGCAGTTACACCGGGACTAGCGGGGTCGATGAGCAGTTCTTC. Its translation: CASSYTGTSGVDEQFF.

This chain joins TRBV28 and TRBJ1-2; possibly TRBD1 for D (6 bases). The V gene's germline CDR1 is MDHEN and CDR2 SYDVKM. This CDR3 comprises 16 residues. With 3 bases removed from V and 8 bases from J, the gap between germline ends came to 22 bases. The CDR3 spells CASSFFSPGQMGGYTF. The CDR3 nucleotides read TGTGCCAGCAGTTTTTTCTCGCCGGGACAAATGGGAGGCTACACCTTC.

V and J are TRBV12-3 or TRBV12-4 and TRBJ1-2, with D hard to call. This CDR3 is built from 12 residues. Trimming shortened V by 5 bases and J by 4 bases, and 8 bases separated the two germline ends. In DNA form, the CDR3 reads TGTGCCAGCAGTCTGGGATTCTATGGCTACACCTTC. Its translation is CASSLGFYGYTF.

For the CDR3, the DNA is TGTGCCAGCAGGCTAGACGGGATTCGCACCGGGGAGCTGTTTTTT. Translation gives CASRLDGIRTGELFF. The chain carries TRBV2 and TRBJ2-2, with a possible D match to TRBD2 (5 bases). The CDR3 spans 15 residues. V was pared by 6 bases and J by 4 bases, with 15 bases between. Germline-derived CDR1 and CDR2 are SNHLY and FYNNEI.